This entry features one T cell receptor (beta chain) sequence. Its cognate antigen is unknown. To make TCR beta libraries, researchers used iRepertoire HTBI primers and Arm-PCR of CDR3 regions. Each CDR3 protein gets one entry after TCRdb re-called the multiplex PCR reads with MiXCR. The table has around 400,000 distinct CDR3 sequences, less than 25% seen once. The data were obtained in a study of regulatory T cells in long-lasting Graves disease. Study-wide context: The criterion for persistent Graves' disease was over 5 years of antithyroid drugs with positive TSH receptor antibodies. Study-wide results and caveats: A limited number of samples was an acknowledged limitation.

The time point was: persistent/refractory GD, antithyroid drugs over 5 years with positive TRAb. With RNA extracted from PBMCs as input, the TCR library was made. The peripheral blood volume drawn was 8 to 9.5 milliliters, and it was collected into EDTA tubes. CDR1 is LGHDT and CDR2 is YNNKEL in the germline V gene (reference sequence). V was clipped by 0 bases and J by 5 bases; unmatched bases: 8. CDR3 length: 17 residues. Here the sequenced sample was peripheral blood mononuclear cells (PBMCs), taken when the disease was refractory, from a patient treated with antithyroid drugs. V and J are TRBV3-1 and TRBJ2-2, with 8 bases lining up with TRBD2. The sequence was obtained from a female donor with Graves disease. The CDR3 reads CASSQDRRGAVTGELFF. CDR3 coding DNA: TGTGCCAGCAGCCAAGATCGGCGGGGGGCGGTAACCGGGGAGCTGTTTTTT.